One and the same sample provided the 23 T cell receptor beta chains below, sequenced in a study of cytomegalovirus exposure and HLA in healthy donors (dated by TCRdb to 2017 to 2019). The library was built by means of the immunoSEQ multiplex PCR assay. The multiplex PCR relied on a mix of 60 forward primers for TCR Vbeta segments and 13 reverse primers for TCR Jbeta segments. The immuneACCESS repertoire file appears here via TCRdb, limited to in-frame rearrangements. These files lack a portion of the clones; in checked studies, under half of the deficit traces to unresolved V genes, and the cause of the others is not known. The sample table records under 150,000 clones; about 79% of these occur just once. The top ten clones comprise less than 2% of the sample. The sample taken for sequencing was PBMCs. Receptors originate from a woman in her thirties in good health and CMV-seronegative.

Only a few counts were recorded for this clone. This sequence joins TRBV9 and TRBJ2-3; 8 bases map to TRBD2. Germline V gives CDR1 SGDLS, CDR2 YYNGEE. Germline trimming cut 4 bases from V and 4 bases from J; bases unmatched to any gene: 14. The CDR3 loop spans 17 amino acids. The chain's CDR3 is CASSPFSGGLSADTQYF. In nucleotides, the CDR3 is TGTGCCAGCAGCCCTTTTTCGGGGGGGCTCTCAGCAGATACGCAGTATTTT.

This clone has at least ten counts. CDR3 in amino acids: CASTTELGGDTIYF. The CDR3 nucleotides read TGTGCCAGCACGACGGAGCTCGGGGGAGACACCATATATTTT. This chain links TRBV2 with TRBJ1-3, with D maybe TRBD1 (5 bases). The CDR3 has 14 residues. Trimming stripped 7 bases from V and 8 bases from J, with 18 bases between. Germline values: CDR1 SNHLY, CDR2 FYNNEI.

V gene TRBV5-1 combines with J gene TRBJ2-7; the D gene is possibly TRBD1 (6 bases). Trimming removed 4 bases from V and 9 bases from J, with 17 bases in between. Germline assignment: CDR1 SGHRS and CDR2 YFSETQ. This CDR3 has 13 residues. CDR3 sequence reads: CASSPDSRGGQYF. The CDR3 bases are TGCGCCAGCAGCCCGGACTCCAGGGGTGGGCAGTACTTC.

The chain recombines TRBV7-8 with TRBJ1-4, with 9 bases identical to TRBD1. The CDR3 runs 15 residues. Germline CDR1 and CDR2: SGHVS and FQNEAQ. The junction had 3 bases not matched to a gene; V was cut back by 3 bases and J by 4 bases. The CDR3 nucleotides read TGTGCCAGCAGCTTTGGACAGGGGCTTAATGAAAAACTGTTTTTT. Translation gives CASSFGQGLNEKLFF.

This rearrangement joins TRBV7-9 to TRBJ1-1; 7 nucleotides align to TRBD1. CDR3 size: 15 residues. Trimming took 5 bases from V and 0 from J; bases not matched to a gene: 6. CDR1 is SEHNR and CDR2 is FQNEAQ in the germline V gene (reference sequence). CDR3 DNA sequence: TGTGCCAGCAGCCCTCCACAGGGGATGAACACTGAAGCTTTCTTT. It specifies CASSPPQGMNTEAFF.

The chain employs TRBV4-3 and TRBJ2-6; D unresolved. This CDR3 region has 17 residues. V lost 0 bases, J lost 2 bases, and 11 bases lay in between. From germline, CDR1 is LGHNA and CDR2 YSLEER. DNA of the CDR3: TGCGCCAGCAGCCAAGATCCAGGCCCGGCTGGGGCCAACGTCCTGACTTTC. As protein: CASSQDPGPAGANVLTF.

The V gene is TRBV7-3, the J gene TRBJ2-7, with 8 positions matching TRBD1. CDR1 and CDR2 from the germline V gene are SGHTA and FQGTGA. The CDR3 covers 12 residues. V gave up 5 bases and J gave up 6 bases; unmatched junction bases: 3. The CDR3 region has the DNA TGTGCCAGCAGCCTCGGGACAGGCGAGCAGTACTTC. It codes for CASSLGTGEQYF.

Only a few counts were recorded for this clone. The genes are TRBV7-3 and TRBJ1-2, with D maybe TRBD1 (5 bases). The germline CDR1 and CDR2 sequences are SGHTA and FQGTGA. This CDR3 comprises 15 residues. The ends were cut back, 5 bases at V and 8 bases at J, with 21 bases in the middle. Here the CDR3 reads CASSPGGEKSSGYTF. CDR3 bases: TGTGCCAGCAGCCCTGGAGGGGAAAAATCGAGCGGCTACACCTTC.

The V call is TRBV9, the J call TRBJ2-2; possible D gene TRBD2, 5 bases. From germline, CDR1 is SGDLS and CDR2 YYNGEE. V shed 0 bases and J shed 7 bases, with 10 bases lying between them. This CDR3 region has 14 residues. CDR3 protein: CASSVESGIGELFF. DNA for the CDR3: TGTGCCAGCAGCGTAGAATCGGGGATCGGGGAGCTGTTTTTT.

This clone was recorded only once. The chain is built from TRBV6-5 and TRBJ1-1; D is undetermined. V lost 6 bases to trimming and J lost 4 bases, with 12 bases between them. The CDR3 runs to 13 residues. The V gene's germline CDR1 is MNHEY and CDR2 SVGAGI. CDR3 in DNA: TGTGCCAGCAGCGCGGCGTCGATCACTGAAGCTTTCTTT. This codes for CASSAASITEAFF.

The chain is built from TRBV11-2 and TRBJ2-2; D might be TRBD1 (5 bases). Germline V gene data show CDR1 as SGHAT and CDR2 as FQNNGV. CDR3 length: 15 amino acids. The germline V and J ends were trimmed by 5 bases and 6 bases, with 16 bases remaining between them. The CDR3 loop is CASSKPGSTAGELFF. DNA of the CDR3: TGTGCCAGCAGCAAGCCAGGGTCCACGGCCGGGGAGCTGTTTTTT. Full variable domain (rest looked up from reference TRBV11-2 and TRBJ2-2): EAGVAQSPRYKIIEKRQSVAFWCNPISGHATLYWYQQILGQGPKLLIQFQNNGVVDDSQLPKDRFSAERLKGVDSTLKIQPAKLEDSAVYLCASSKPGSTAGELFFGEGSRLTVL.

The gene calls are TRBV6-1 and TRBJ1-2; 8 positions match TRBD1. V was pared by 4 bases and J by 0 bases, with 4 bases of the junction left unmatched. CDR3 size: 15 residues. Germline CDR1 is MNHNS and CDR2 is SASEGT. CDR3 in amino acids: CASSVGQGTNYGYTF. CDR3 DNA: TGTGCCAGCAGTGTCGGACAGGGCACTAACTATGGCTACACCTTC.

The rearrangement links TRBV9 to TRBJ2-3; TRBD2 might be the D (6 bases). Germline V gene data show CDR1 as SGDLS and CDR2 as YYNGEE. The CDR3 contains 16 residues. Trimming removed 4 bases from V and 2 bases from J, with 17 bases in between. The CDR3 here is CASSSHTGLLTDTQYF. In nucleotides, the CDR3 is TGTGCCAGCAGCTCACACACGGGACTGCTCACAGATACGCAGTATTTT.

The chain combines TRBV7-2 with TRBJ2-1; 9 bases are shared with TRBD2. Germline CDR1 and CDR2: SGHTA and FQGNSA. V lost 5 bases and J lost 6; bases outside the gene matches: 5. This CDR3 spans 14 amino acids. In DNA form, the CDR3 reads TGTGCCAGCAGCCCGGCGGGGGGGCCCAATGAGCAGTTCTTC. It is translated as CASSPAGGPNEQFF.

This clone has only one observation. This chain uses TRBV5-1 with TRBJ1-2; 9 positions match TRBD1. V lost 0 bases to trimming and J lost 6 bases; unmatched junction nucleotides: 6. The CDR3 contains 15 residues. The germline gives CDR1 SGHRS, CDR2 YFSETQ. The CDR3 DNA is TGCGCCAGCAGCTTGGGGACCGGGACAGGGCATGGCTACACCTTC. Translated, it gives CASSLGTGTGHGYTF.

The chain couples TRBV5-1 to TRBJ2-3; D is undetermined. The V and J ends lost 7 bases and 5 bases respectively, with 8 bases between them. The germline V gene encodes CDR1 SGHRS and CDR2 YFSETQ. The CDR3 has 11 residues. The CDR3 sequence: CASSAGDTQYF. Here the CDR3 DNA reads TGCGCCAGCTCCGCAGGAGATACGCAGTATTTT.

This CDR3 is CASSYGTGRSGEKLFF. The CDR3 coding sequence is TGCGCCAGCAGCTACGGGACAGGGAGGAGTGGTGAAAAACTGTTTTTT. The rearrangement joins TRBV5-1 to TRBJ1-4, with 9 nucleotides matching TRBD1. The CDR3 is made up of 16 amino acids. CDR1 and CDR2 (germline): SGHRS, YFSETQ. J lost 7 bases, V lost 3 bases, and 10 bases had no gene match.

The CDR3 loop reads CASSRKRQGPAGNTGELFF. In DNA form, the CDR3 reads TGCGCCAGCAGCCGCAAGAGGCAGGGCCCCGCGGGAAACACCGGGGAGCTGTTTTTT. J is TRBJ2-2 and V is TRBV5-1; possible D gene TRBD2, 6 bases. Germline V CDR1 and CDR2: SGHRS, YFSETQ. V was pared by 4 bases and J by 2 bases, with 24 bases between. The CDR3 runs to 19 residues.

The chain is built from TRBV6-6 and TRBJ1-5, with 7 bases lining up with TRBD1. Germline V gene data show CDR1 as MNHNY and CDR2 as SVGAGI (reference sequence). The V gene end was trimmed by 2 bases and the J gene end by 6 bases; junction bases not matched to a gene: 10. CDR3 length: 16 residues. The chain's CDR3 is CASSYPTGEGGQPQHF. In DNA, the CDR3 is TGTGCCAGCAGTTACCCCACAGGGGAAGGGGGTCAGCCCCAGCATTTT.

This clone came up a few times. In DNA, the CDR3 is TGCGCCAGCAGCTTGGAAGTACAGGATTTGAACACTGAAGCTTTCTTT. Amino acids: CASSLEVQDLNTEAFF. The rearrangement joins TRBV5-1 to TRBJ1-1, with TRBD1 as a possible D gene (5 bases). CDR3 length: 16 residues. The germline gives CDR1 SGHRS, CDR2 YFSETQ. Between the trimmed V and J ends, which lost 0 bases and 0 bases, there was a span of 12 bases.

This sequence joins TRBV25-1 and TRBJ1-2; TRBD1 might be the D (6 bases). The germline V gene has CDR1 MGHDK and CDR2 SYGVNS. Between the trimmed V and J ends, which lost 4 bases and 5 bases, there was a span of 20 bases. There are 16 residues in the CDR3. CDR3 protein: CASSGVDRAFNYGYTF. The CDR3 DNA reads TGTGCCAGCAGTGGCGTGGACAGAGCGTTTAATTATGGCTACACCTTC.

The chain couples TRBV5-1 to TRBJ1-2, with 9 bases aligning to TRBD1. The ends lost 0 bases at V and 2 bases at J; junction bases unmatched: 5. The CDR3 spans 16 residues. CDR1 is SGHRS and CDR2 is YFSETQ in the germline V gene. CDR3 sequence (DNA): TGCGCCAGCAGCTTGGGATTGACAGGGGGGAACTATGGCTACACCTTC. Its protein is CASSLGLTGGNYGYTF.

The chain links TRBV27 to TRBJ1-1, with no clear D. V lost 3 bases and J lost 4, with 12 bases in between. This CDR3 has 14 amino acids. Looked up from germline, CDR1 is MNHEY and CDR2 is SMNVEV (reference sequence). As DNA, the CDR3 is TGTGCCAGCAGTTTTCTCCAGGATTCCACTGAAGCTTTCTTT. Protein: CASSFLQDSTEAFF.